This TCR beta chain was observed in a study of CD8 T cells in ankylosing spondylitis. Whole-study findings and limits: Matched ankylosing spondylitis synovial fluid reportedly showed significant enrichment of disease-linked clones. Existing reports had already noted some motif variants in reactive arthritis synovial fluid and blood. Roughly 8 highly homologous variants made up a TCR beta motif, and this motif appeared characteristic of ankylosing spondylitis blood.

With molecular barcodes, quantitative 5'-RACE was used to make the TCR beta libraries. TCRdb re-analysed the 5' RACE reads in MiXCR, keeping a single row per CDR3 protein. The data contain 240,000 or so distinct CDR3 sequences, approximately 9% of them singletons. CDR3 length: 14 residues. Trimming pared 0 bases from V and 1 base from J, leaving 3 bases between. In germline, CDR1 is KGHDR, CDR2 SFDVKD. This clonotype has ten or more counts. Its antigen is undetermined. The V call is TRBV24-1, the J call TRBJ1-5; the D is unclear. This TCR derives from a male donor with ankylosing spondylitis or in good health (not recorded which). Input material: blood, either unsorted or a sorted T cell fraction (not recorded which). The DNA for the CDR3 is TGTGCCACCAGTGATTTGACCAGCAATCAGCCCCAGCATTTT. Its protein product is CATSDLTSNQPQHF.